This T cell receptor beta chain was sequenced during a study of neurological immune-mediated disorders. Study results and limitations: No CDR3 amino acid sequences recurred among expanded clones across subjects, suggesting private repertoires in all groups.

This clonotype was detected only once. Its specificity is unknown. The DNA is omitted, as the CDR3 cannot be located on it reliably, and the CDR3 follows TCRdb's listing. Individuals who volunteered at a blood bank located in Maryland, USA, made up the group of healthy controls. There were 1 million CD4+ or CD8+ T cells used in the sorted libraries. Germline CDR1 SGHAT, CDR2 FQNNGV. The CDR3 has 19 residues if both end residues are counted. As for the cDNA, it was generated by 5'RACE with 10-nucleotide random UMIs. TCRdb re-derived calls from the 5' RACE reads in MiXCR, one entry per CDR3 protein. The sample includes over 40,000 distinct CDR3 sequences, about 6% seen only once; the top ten take 0.45% to 0.6%.

Sequenced material: CD4+ T cells from blood. The V gene is TRBV11-2, the J gene TRBJ2-3; the D call in the table, TRBD2, was not verified against the DNA. The clonotype comes from a woman in her forties in good health. The CDR3 loop reads CASSFYICSARIVSDTQYF.